The 4 T cell receptor beta chains below all came from one sample that was sequenced in a study of T-cell reconstitution after alpha-beta-depleted transplantation in children. The library targeted TCRbeta and was prepared with unique molecular identifiers. TCRdb reprocessed the PCR reads via MiXCR and lists one record per CDR3 protein. Of some 290,000 distinct CDR3 sequences in the sample, 9.9% were seen once. Sample: PBMCs from the stem cell graft donor, taken from the stem cell graft. These receptors were taken from a human donor who donated a stem cell graft to a child with SCID.

In this sample, this clonotype turned up a few times. The chain joins TRBV3-1 to TRBJ2-1, with D tentatively TRBD2 (5 bases). Trimming shortened V by 0 bases and J by 5 bases, and 11 bases separated the two germline ends. The CDR3 has 15 amino acids. Germline V gene data show CDR1 as LGHDT and CDR2 as YNNKEL (reference sequence). As DNA, the CDR3 is TGTGCCAGCAGCCAAGATTGGACTGGAAACAATGAGCAGTTCTTC. Translation: CASSQDWTGNNEQFF.

As concerns this clonotype: A much larger clone is a single base away; this may be a read error. V gene TRBV10-3 combines with J gene TRBJ2-2; D not certain. The length of the CDR3 is 14 residues. Germline assignment: CDR1 ENHRY and CDR2 SYGVKD. The CDR3 region is CAISASLNAGELFF. The CDR3 nucleotides read TGTGCCATCAGCGCAAGCTTGAACGCCGGGGAGCTGTTTTTT.

This clonotype was detected a few times. V and J are TRBV7-9 and TRBJ2-5; TRBD1 is a possible D gene (5 bases). Germline assignment: CDR1 SEHNR and CDR2 FQNEAQ (reference sequence). The V and J ends lost 5 bases and 1 base respectively, with 17 bases between them. The CDR3 sequence is 16 residues long. The CDR3 sequence: CASSGILIGAQETQYF. The CDR3 DNA is TGTGCCAGCAGCGGGATCCTTATAGGGGCCCAAGAGACCCAGTACTTC.

This clonotype was counted ten times or more. The chain employs TRBV10-3 and TRBJ2-1; no clear D gene. Germline V gives CDR1 ENHRY, CDR2 SYGVKD. The CDR3 is made up of 12 amino acids. With 9 bases removed from V and 0 bases from J, the gap between germline ends came to 6 bases. As DNA, the CDR3 is TGTGCCATTGAGAGCTCCTACAATGAGCAGTTCTTC. Its translation is CAIESSYNEQFF.